This TCR beta chain emerged from a study of cytomegalovirus exposure and HLA in healthy donors. Both 60 Vbeta primers and 13 Jbeta primers went into the PCR. TCRdb's copy holds only in-frame clones and misses some; the assay was immunoSEQ multiplex PCR. This table lists about 140,000 clones. Per germline, CDR1 LNHDA and CDR2 SQIVND (reference sequence). The CDR3 contains 16 residues. V trimming: 5 bases; J trimming: 4 bases; junction bases outside the gene matches: 12. The sample was PBMCs. The sequence was collected from a woman aged 18-30 years in good health and CMV-seronegative. The genes are TRBV19 and TRBJ2-3, with TRBD1 matching 7 bases. CDR3 protein: CASSPPGTVPPDTQYF. The DNA of the CDR3 is TGTGCCAGTAGTCCACCCGGGACAGTGCCCCCAGATACGCAGTATTTT. Filled out from reference TRBV19 and TRBJ2-3, the complete variable domain reads DGGITQSPKYLFRKEGQNVTLSCEQNLNHDAMYWYRQDPGQGLRLIYYSQIVNDFQKGDIAEGYSVSREKKESFPLTVTSAQKNPTAFYLCASSPPGTVPPDTQYFGPGTRLTVL.